The 20 T cell receptor beta chains reported below all come from one sample, sequenced in a study of cytomegalovirus exposure and HLA in healthy donors. 13 Jbeta primers and 60 Vbeta primers were used for the PCR. The method was immunoSEQ multiplex PCR; TCRdb's version includes in-frame clones alone and lacks a portion of them. Of roughly 100,000 clones detected, roughly four fifths appear once; the ten largest clones hold around 10%. The sequencing input was PBMCs. These receptors all stem from a human donor in good health.

This clone was observed a single time. The V gene is TRBV5-1, the J gene TRBJ2-3; 7 bases align to TRBD1. Germline CDR1 is SGHRS and CDR2 is YFSETQ. CDR3 length: 16 residues. V gave up 0 bases and J gave up 2 bases; unmatched junction bases: 6. DNA for the CDR3: TGCGCCAGCAGCTTGGGCTCAGGGGGTTCCACAGATACGCAGTATTTT. This sequence encodes CASSLGSGGSTDTQYF.

V usage is TRBV7-9 and J usage is TRBJ1-1; tentatively, D is TRBD1 (5 bases). Trimming took off 2 bases at V and 8 bases at J, with 12 bases between the two ends. Germline CDR1 SEHNR, CDR2 FQNEAQ (reference sequence). There are 13 residues in the CDR3. Here the CDR3 reads CASSLSTGGEAFF. CDR3 coding DNA: TGTGCCAGCAGCTTAAGCACAGGAGGGGAAGCTTTCTTT.

This chain joins TRBV7-9 and TRBJ1-2, with D tentatively TRBD1 (6 bases). Trimming removed 4 bases at V and 3 bases at J, with 18 bases between. This CDR3 spans 16 amino acids. The germline V gene has CDR1 SEHNR and CDR2 FQNEAQ (reference sequence). CDR3 sequence reads: CASSYDRPSFDYGYTF. The DNA of the CDR3 is TGTGCCAGCAGCTATGACAGGCCGTCCTTTGACTATGGCTACACCTTC.

The chain combines TRBV4-2 with TRBJ2-5; 8 positions agree with TRBD2. The CDR3 runs 17 residues. J gave up 5 bases and V 2 bases, and 13 bases lay outside the gene matches. CDR1 is LGHNA, CDR2 YNFKEQ, per germline. CDR3 sequence (DNA): TGTGCCAGCAGCCAATCCTCCTCGGCGGGGGGCGGGGAGACCCAGTACTTC. Protein sequence: CASSQSSSAGGGETQYF.

The chain is built from TRBV6-5 and TRBJ1-1; a possible D gene is TRBD1 (6 bases). The germline V and J ends were trimmed by 6 bases and 10 bases, with 18 bases remaining between them. The CDR3 covers 13 residues. Germline V gene data show CDR1 as MNHEY and CDR2 as SVGAGI. CDR3 sequence (DNA): TGTGCCAGCAGCCCCCCCAACAGGGATTCAGCTTTCTTT. This codes for CASSPPNRDSAFF.

There are a few counts of this clone. The J gene is TRBJ1-5, the V gene TRBV6-6, with D possibly being TRBD1 (6 bases). V was cut by 0 bases and J by 5 bases, with 8 bases left in between. The V gene's germline CDR1 is MNHNY and CDR2 SVGAGI (reference sequence). The CDR3 has 14 amino acids. The CDR3 reads CASSYSSGDQPQHF. DNA of the CDR3: TGTGCCAGCAGTTACTCGTCAGGGGATCAGCCCCAGCATTTT.

The chain employs TRBV9 and TRBJ1-4, with TRBD1 identical over 9 bases. Germline CDR1 reads SGDLS; CDR2 reads YYNGEE. There are 16 residues in the CDR3. V was clipped by 5 bases and J by 0 bases; unmatched bases: 5. CDR3 sequence reads: CASSFGQGTTNEKLFF. The CDR3 DNA follows: TGTGCCAGCAGTTTCGGACAGGGGACAACTAATGAAAAACTGTTTTTT. Combining the CDR3 with reference TRBV9 and TRBJ1-4 gives the whole variable domain DSGVTQTPKHLITATGQRVTLRCSPRSGDLSVYWYQQSLDQGLQFLIQYYNGEERAKGNILERFSAQQFPDLHSELNLSSLELGDSALYFCASSFGQGTTNEKLFFGSGTQLSVL.

This chain joins TRBV28 and TRBJ2-7; 15 bases match TRBD2. The V and J ends lost 5 bases and 12 bases, in that order; junction bases with no gene match: 8. The germline gives CDR1 MDHEN, CDR2 SYDVKM. CDR3 length: 14 residues. CDR3 amino acids: CASSPGTSGRRWYF. DNA of the CDR3: TGTGCCAGCAGTCCGGGGACTAGCGGGAGGCGGTGGTACTTC.

V is TRBV19 and J is TRBJ2-1, with D uncertain. This CDR3 has 12 residues. The V end was cut by 5 bases, the J end by 9 bases, with 11 bases between. The germline V gene encodes CDR1 LNHDA and CDR2 SQIVND (reference sequence). The CDR3 DNA sequence: TGTGCCAGTAGTTACCAGTCCACTGAGCAGTTCTTC. Protein sequence: CASSYQSTEQFF. Filled out from reference TRBV19 and TRBJ2-1, the complete variable domain reads DGGITQSPKYLFRKEGQNVTLSCEQNLNHDAMYWYRQDPGQGLRLIYYSQIVNDFQKGDIAEGYSVSREKKESFPLTVTSAQKNPTAFYLCASSYQSTEQFFGPGTRLTVL.

The chain has TRBV5-6 and TRBJ2-7, with unresolved D. This CDR3 has 14 residues. Germline CDR1 SGHDT, CDR2 YYEEEE. The V gene lost 0 bases and the J gene lost 0 bases, with 7 bases spanning the gap. In nucleotides, the CDR3 is TGTGCCAGCAGCTTGGCGCAGGCCTCCTACGAGCAGTACTTC. This codes for CASSLAQASYEQYF. The variable domain in full, completed from reference TRBV5-6 and TRBJ2-7, reads DAGVTQSPTHLIKTRGQQVTLRCSPKSGHDTVSWYQQALGQGPQFIFQYYEEEERQRGNFPDRFSGHQFPNYSSELNVNALLLGDSALYLCASSLAQASYEQYFGPGTRLTVT.

This chain joins TRBV7-9 and TRBJ2-5; 8 bases match TRBD2. The trim removed 0 bases at V and 5 bases at J, leaving 2 bases unmatched. The CDR3 sequence is 14 residues long. Germline V lookup: CDR1 SEHNR, CDR2 FQNEAQ (reference sequence). As DNA, the CDR3 is TGTGCCAGCAGCTTAGCGCCTAGCGGGGAGACCCAGTACTTC. It codes for CASSLAPSGETQYF.

This rearrangement joins TRBV29-1 to TRBJ2-5; no firm D call. The J call may be in error: the DNA end matches TRBJ2-7 better. Germline lookup yields CDR1 SQVTM and CDR2 ANQGSEA. The CDR3 is made up of 15 amino acids. CDR3 in amino acids: CSALRPGPRYYEQYF. CDR3 DNA: TGCAGCGCCCTTAGACCTGGCCCTAGGTACTACGAGCAGTACTTC.

This clone turned up a few times. The chain employs TRBV23-1 and TRBJ1-5; D is ambiguous. TRBV23-1 carries the ORF label, with uncertain function. Trimming shortened V by 2 bases and J by 5 bases, and 19 bases separated the two germline ends. The CDR3 is 17 amino acids. The CDR3 DNA is TGCGCCAGCAGTCAAACACCGGAAGGGAGTCCGGATCAGCCCCAGCATTTT. Translation gives CASSQTPEGSPDQPQHF.

The rearrangement joins TRBV6-6 to TRBJ2-2, with TRBD1 matching 9 bases. From germline, CDR1 is MNHNY and CDR2 SVGAGI (reference sequence). This CDR3 has 16 amino acids. V trimming: 6 bases; J trimming: 0 bases; junction bases outside the gene matches: 5. CDR3 sequence reads: CASRTGTGTNTGELFF. CDR3 sequence (DNA): TGTGCCAGCAGGACCGGGACAGGGACGAACACCGGGGAGCTGTTTTTT.

DNA of the CDR3: TGCGCCAGCAGCCCTCGACTAGCGGGAAACACCGGGGAGCTGTTTTTT. Protein sequence: CASSPRLAGNTGELFF. The chain employs TRBV4-3 and TRBJ2-2; 11 bases align to TRBD2. CDR3 length: 16 residues. CDR1 and CDR2 from the germline V gene are LGHNA and YSLEER. Trimming at V came to 4 bases and at J to 2 bases, leaving 3 bases not matched to a gene.

This rearrangement joins TRBV4-2 to TRBJ2-3, with 8 bases identical to TRBD2. V lost 2 bases and J lost 1; bases outside the gene matches: 2. The CDR3 is 15 amino acids. CDR1 and CDR2 from the germline V gene are LGHNA and YNFKEQ. CDR3 coding DNA: TGTGCCAGCAGCCAACGGCGGGAGGGCACAGATACGCAGTATTTT. Translation gives CASSQRREGTDTQYF.

This clone appeared once. CDR3 bases: TGTGCCAGCAGCACCTACTTGGCGAACACCGGGGAGCTGTTTTTT. This sequence encodes CASSTYLANTGELFF. The chain joins TRBV7-2 to TRBJ2-2, with D hard to call. The CDR3 totals 15 residues. Germline CDR1 and CDR2: SGHTA and FQGNSA. Trimming shortened V by 5 bases and J by 0 bases, and 10 bases separated the two germline ends.

The sample holds a few counts of this clone. The chain recombines TRBV7-2 with TRBJ1-2, with TRBD1 matching over 7 bases. The CDR3 loop spans 14 amino acids. After removal of 5 bases from V and 3 bases from J, the junction contained 6 bases not matched to a gene. From germline, CDR1 is SGHTA and CDR2 FQGNSA. Here the CDR3 reads CASSARQGHYGYTF. CDR3 DNA sequence: TGTGCCAGCAGCGCGAGACAGGGTCACTATGGCTACACCTTC.

This CDR3 reads CASSLGDSISNQPQHF. The CDR3 DNA reads as TGTGCCAGCAGCCTGGGGGACAGTATTAGCAATCAGCCCCAGCATTTT. The chain uses TRBV7-9 and TRBJ1-5, with TRBD1 matching 7 bases. The CDR3 contains 16 residues. J was trimmed by 0 bases and V by 5 bases; bases with no gene match: 7. Germline assignment: CDR1 SEHNR and CDR2 FQNEAQ (reference sequence). The full variable domain, in which reference TRBV7-9 and TRBJ1-5 provide the parts outside the CDR3, is DTGVSQNPRHKITKRGQNVTFRCDPISEHNRLYWYRQTLGQGPEFLTYFQNEAQLEKSRLLSDRFSAERPKGSFSTLEIQRTEQGDSAMYLCASSLGDSISNQPQHFGDGTRLSIL.

V gene TRBV7-2 combines with J gene TRBJ2-4, with 9 bases aligning to TRBD1. J lost 1 base, V lost 1 base, and 5 bases had no gene match. This CDR3 region has 17 residues. Germline V gives CDR1 SGHTA, CDR2 FQGNSA. CDR3 DNA: TGTGCCAGCAGCTTAGACAGGGGGCATATTGCCAAAAACATTCAGTACTTC. It specifies CASSLDRGHIAKNIQYF.